The 21 T cell receptor beta chains listed next were all sequenced from one sample in a study of CD8 T cells in ankylosing spondylitis. The antigens for these receptors are not known. One entry per CDR3 protein, called by TCRdb with MiXCR from the 5' RACE reads. The table records around 890,000 distinct CDR3 sequences, 12% of them present only once. Study-wide results and caveats: Among TCR beta sequences, a motif of roughly 8 highly homologous variants appeared characteristic of ankylosing spondylitis blood.

Material: blood, either unsorted or a sorted T cell fraction (not recorded which). Receptor source: a male donor with ankylosing spondylitis.

This clonotype was observed a handful of times. The chain combines TRBV5-1 with TRBJ1-2; 11 bases fit TRBD1. Germline V gene lookup returns CDR1 SGHRS and CDR2 YFSETQ. The CDR3 is 16 residues long. With V trimmed by 1 base and J by 6 bases, 8 bases remained unmatched. The chain's CDR3 is CASSLSSWTGGDGYTF. The CDR3, as DNA: TGCGCCAGCAGCTTGAGCTCATGGACAGGGGGCGATGGCTACACCTTC. The complete variable domain, with remaining parts taken from reference TRBV5-1 and TRBJ1-2, reads KAGVTQTPRYLIKTRGQQVTLSCSPISGHRSVSWYQQTPGQGLQFLFEYFSETQRNKGNFPGRFSGRQFSNSRSEMNVSTLELGDSALYLCASSLSSWTGGDGYTFGSGTRLTVV.

This chain joins TRBV6-5 and TRBJ2-3; 7 positions agree with TRBD2. The CDR3 contains 12 residues. V trimming: 4 bases; J trimming: 9 bases; junction bases outside the gene matches: 4. Germline loops: CDR1 MNHEY, CDR2 SVGAGI. The CDR3 sequence: CASSSAGDTQYF. CDR3 bases: TGTGCCAGCAGTTCCGCGGGGGACACGCAGTATTTT.

This clonotype was counted a few times. This chain links TRBV28 with TRBJ2-1; 10 nucleotides line up with TRBD2. CDR1 is MDHEN, CDR2 SYDVKM, per germline. The CDR3 is 14 residues long. Losses at the gene ends were 2 bases for V and 10 bases for J; bases not matched to a gene: 5. CDR3 in amino acids: CASSLVLAGPEQFF. The CDR3 region has the DNA TGTGCCAGCAGTTTAGTACTAGCGGGGCCGGAGCAGTTCTTC.

This clonotype was counted a few times. The chain employs TRBV20-1 and TRBJ2-5; 7 bases fit TRBD1. J gave up 0 bases and V 2 bases, and 6 bases lay outside the gene matches. Germline V gene sequence: CDR1 DFQATT, CDR2 SNEGSKA (reference sequence). The CDR3 sequence is 15 residues long. The CDR3 coding sequence is TGCAGTGCTAGAAGGGACAGATCATACCAAGAGACCCAGTACTTC. The encoded protein is CSARRDRSYQETQYF.

This clonotype was recorded many times. The chain combines TRBV20-1 with TRBJ1-2; D is ambiguous. V lost 5 bases, J lost 6 bases, and 7 bases lay in between. The CDR3 is 10 residues long. Germline CDR1 reads DFQATT; CDR2 reads SNEGSKA (reference sequence). The DNA of the CDR3 is TGCAGTGCTCGACTTAATGGCTACACCTTC. Residues: CSARLNGYTF.

This clonotype was seen many times. V gene TRBV7-6 combines with J gene TRBJ2-5; no clear D gene. V dropped 5 bases and J dropped 3 bases, with 16 bases sitting between them. Germline V gene sequence: CDR1 SGHVS, CDR2 FNYEAQ. This CDR3 has 15 residues. The chain's CDR3 is CASSPGLTLKETQYF. CDR3 DNA: TGTGCCAGCAGCCCGGGTCTAACTCTAAAAGAGACCCAGTACTTC.

At least ten counts were recorded for this clonotype. CDR3 amino acids: CTAGGTNYGYTF. In DNA, the CDR3 is TGCACCGCTGGGGGGACCAACTATGGCTACACCTTC. The rearrangement uses TRBV20-1 and TRBJ1-2; D is perhaps TRBD1 (5 bases). CDR1 is DFQATT, CDR2 SNEGSKA, per germline (reference sequence). The length of the CDR3 is 12 residues.

This clonotype was seen a few times. The J gene is TRBJ2-7, the V gene TRBV20-1; 7 bases are shared with TRBD2. CDR3 length: 15 amino acids. V lost 4 bases, J lost 0 bases, and 9 bases stayed unmatched. Germline loops: CDR1 DFQATT, CDR2 SNEGSKA (reference sequence). CDR3 sequence (DNA): TGCAGTGCTACCAGTCCGGGACTAAACTCCTACGAGCAGTACTTC. It translates to CSATSPGLNSYEQYF.

The J gene is TRBJ1-2, the V gene TRBV4-3, with a tentative D call TRBD1 (6 bases). V lost 4 bases to trimming and J lost 8 bases, with 23 bases between them. This CDR3 region has 16 residues. Per germline, CDR1 LGHNA and CDR2 YSLEER. The CDR3 DNA sequence: TGCGCCAGCAGCCGAGGACAGACCACGAACAGCGGGGGCTACACCTTC. It is translated as CASSRGQTTNSGGYTF.

The DNA of the CDR3 is TGTGCCAGCAGCCAAGATGTCCTAGCGGACTCCTACGAGCAGTACTTC. Translating it yields CASSQDVLADSYEQYF. The rearrangement links TRBV3-1 to TRBJ2-7; TRBD2 aligns across 7 bases. This CDR3 has 16 residues. From germline, CDR1 is LGHDT and CDR2 YNNKEL (reference sequence). The V and J ends lost 0 bases and 0 bases, in that order; junction bases with no gene match: 5.

The DNA of the CDR3 is TGTGCCATCAGTGAGAGTGGGGTACAATATGAAAAACTGTTTTTT. It specifies CAISESGVQYEKLFF. V is TRBV10-3 and J is TRBJ1-4; D gene unclear. The CDR3 runs 15 residues. V was pared by 2 bases and J by 6 bases, with 13 bases between. Germline CDR1 and CDR2: ENHRY and SYGVKD.

This clonotype has ten or more counts. The chain couples TRBV5-1 to TRBJ1-1; possibly TRBD1 for D (6 bases). The CDR3 runs 15 residues. Germline-derived CDR1 and CDR2 are SGHRS and YFSETQ. Deletions cut 3 bases from V and 1 base from J, with 13 bases between. CDR3 nucleotide sequence: TGCGCCAGCAGCTCCCATTACAGGGCGAACACTGAAGCTTTCTTT. Amino acids: CASSSHYRANTEAFF.

This clonotype has just a few counts. The V and J genes are TRBV20-1 and TRBJ2-7, with 13 bases aligning to TRBD2. The CDR3 spans 14 residues. Germline lookup yields CDR1 DFQATT and CDR2 SNEGSKA (reference sequence). With V trimmed by 5 bases and J by 5 bases, 6 bases remained unmatched. CDR3 nucleotide sequence: TGCAGTGCTGGAGGAGGGACTAGCGGGGACGAGCAGTACTTC. Translated: CSAGGGTSGDEQYF.

The chain uses TRBV20-1 and TRBJ2-7; a possible D gene is TRBD2 (6 bases). Deletions cut 5 bases from V and 6 bases from J, with 14 bases between. CDR1 is DFQATT, CDR2 SNEGSKA, per germline (reference sequence). The CDR3 loop spans 12 amino acids. The CDR3 reads CSAARERGEQYF. CDR3 sequence (DNA): TGCAGTGCTGCCCGGGAGCGAGGCGAGCAGTACTTC.

In regard to this clonotype: A read error may produce the germline difference seen at one junction end. The rearrangement uses TRBV5-5 and TRBJ2-1; D might be TRBD2 (6 bases). This CDR3 spans 16 amino acids. The germline gives CDR1 SGHKS, CDR2 YYEKEE (reference sequence). The CDR3 bases are TGTGCCAGCAGCTTGCTAGCGTCCATCTCCTACAATGAGGAGTTCTTC. Encoded protein: CASSLLASISYNEEFF.

The J gene is TRBJ2-3, the V gene TRBV5-1; 13 bases align to TRBD2. CDR1 and CDR2 (germline): SGHRS, YFSETQ. CDR3 length: 16 amino acids. Trimming at V came to 3 bases and at J to 4 bases, leaving 5 bases not matched to a gene. This CDR3 reads CASSSGTSGAPDTQYF. The CDR3 DNA reads as TGCGCCAGCAGCTCCGGGACTAGCGGGGCCCCAGATACGCAGTATTTT.

This chain links TRBV7-6 with TRBJ1-1; no reliable D call. The CDR3 is 15 residues long. The V gene's germline CDR1 is SGHVS and CDR2 FNYEAQ. Trimming cost V 8 bases and J 0 bases, with 16 bases left between them. CDR3 bases: TGTGCCAGCCGGCGGCAGGATCTTATGAACACTGAAGCTTTCTTT. Translated, it gives CASRRQDLMNTEAFF.

This clonotype was found many times. V is TRBV7-6 and J is TRBJ1-6; D is unclear. The CDR3 totals 15 residues. Germline V lookup: CDR1 SGHVS, CDR2 FNYEAQ. The germline V and J ends were trimmed by 1 base and 10 bases, with 14 bases remaining between them. CDR3 sequence: CASSLDASDQSPLHF. CDR3 coding DNA: TGTGCCAGCAGCTTAGACGCAAGCGACCAATCACCCCTCCACTTT.

The gene calls are TRBV15 and TRBJ1-4; D possibly corresponds to TRBD1 (5 bases). CDR1 and CDR2 from the germline V gene are LNHNV and YYDKDF (reference sequence). This CDR3 spans 15 amino acids. Trimming stripped 0 bases from V and 6 bases from J, with 11 bases between. The CDR3 here is CATSRDGRGDEKLFF. The CDR3 bases are TGTGCCACCAGCAGAGATGGAAGAGGGGATGAAAAACTGTTTTTT.

The rearrangement joins TRBV6-5 to TRBJ1-1; D perhaps matches TRBD1 (5 bases). The V end lost 4 bases, the J end lost 0 bases, and 9 bases lay between the germline ends. Germline assignment: CDR1 MNHEY and CDR2 SVGAGI. This CDR3 has 14 residues. Written as DNA, the CDR3 is TGTGCCAGCAGTTCTTTGGGGGTGAACACTGAAGCTTTCTTT. This gives the protein CASSSLGVNTEAFF.

This clonotype appeared a few times. V is TRBV7-2 and J is TRBJ1-5; D is perhaps TRBD1 (5 bases). The CDR3 totals 14 residues. Trimming took off 5 bases at V and 2 bases at J, with 10 bases between the two ends. In germline, CDR1 is SGHTA, CDR2 FQGNSA. CDR3 amino acids: CASSVQGGNQPQHF. The DNA for the CDR3 is TGTGCCAGCAGCGTTCAGGGTGGCAATCAGCCCCAGCATTTT.